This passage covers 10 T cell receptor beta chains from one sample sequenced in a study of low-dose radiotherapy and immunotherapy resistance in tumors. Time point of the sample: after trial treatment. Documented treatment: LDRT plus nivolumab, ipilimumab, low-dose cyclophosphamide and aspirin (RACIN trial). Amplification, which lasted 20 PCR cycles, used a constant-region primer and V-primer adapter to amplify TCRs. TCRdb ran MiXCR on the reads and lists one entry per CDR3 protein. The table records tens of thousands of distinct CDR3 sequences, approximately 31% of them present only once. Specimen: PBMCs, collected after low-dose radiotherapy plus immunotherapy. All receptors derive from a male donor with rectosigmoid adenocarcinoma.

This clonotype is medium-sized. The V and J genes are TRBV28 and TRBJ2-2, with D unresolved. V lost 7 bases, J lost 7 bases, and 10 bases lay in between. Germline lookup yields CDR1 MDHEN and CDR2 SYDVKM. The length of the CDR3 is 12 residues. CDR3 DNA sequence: TGTGCCAGCAAACCTGGGGACGGGGAGCTGTTTTTT. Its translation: CASKPGDGELFF. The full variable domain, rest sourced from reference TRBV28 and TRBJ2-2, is DVKVTQSSRYLVKRTGEKVFLECVQDMDHENMFWYRQDPGLGLRLIYFSYDVKMKEKGDIPEGYSVSREKKERFSLILESASTNQTSMYLCASKPGDGELFFGEGSRLTVL.

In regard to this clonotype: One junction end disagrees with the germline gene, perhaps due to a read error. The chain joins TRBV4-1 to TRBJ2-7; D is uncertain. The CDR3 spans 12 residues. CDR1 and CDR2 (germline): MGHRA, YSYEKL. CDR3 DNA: TGTGCCAGCAGCAAAGGGAACCACGAGCAGTACTTC. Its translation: CASSKGNHEQYF.

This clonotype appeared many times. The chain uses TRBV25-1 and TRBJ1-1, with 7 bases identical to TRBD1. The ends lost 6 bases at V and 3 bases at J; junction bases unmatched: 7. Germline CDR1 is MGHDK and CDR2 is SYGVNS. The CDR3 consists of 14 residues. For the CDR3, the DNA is TGTGCCAGCAGCCGAAACAGGGGAGACACTGAAGCTTTCTTT. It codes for CASSRNRGDTEAFF.

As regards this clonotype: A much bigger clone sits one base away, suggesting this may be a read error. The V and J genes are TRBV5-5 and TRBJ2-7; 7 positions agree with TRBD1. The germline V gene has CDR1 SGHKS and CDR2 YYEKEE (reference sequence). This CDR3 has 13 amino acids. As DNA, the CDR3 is TGTGCCAACAGCTTCTCGACAGGGTACGAGCAGTACTTC. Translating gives CANSFSTGYEQYF.

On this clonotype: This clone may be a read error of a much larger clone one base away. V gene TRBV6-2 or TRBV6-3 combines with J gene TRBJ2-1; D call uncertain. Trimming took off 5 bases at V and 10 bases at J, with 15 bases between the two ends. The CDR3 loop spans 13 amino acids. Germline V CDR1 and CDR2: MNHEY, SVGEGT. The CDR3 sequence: CASSEQPEREQFF. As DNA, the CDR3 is TGTGCCAGCAGTGAACAACCTGAGAGGGAGCAGTTCTTC.

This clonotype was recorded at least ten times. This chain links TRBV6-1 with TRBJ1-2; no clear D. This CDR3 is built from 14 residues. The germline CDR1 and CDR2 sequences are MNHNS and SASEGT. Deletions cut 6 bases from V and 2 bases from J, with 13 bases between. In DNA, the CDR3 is TGTGCCAGCAGATTGGACGGAGAGAACTATGGCTACACCTTC. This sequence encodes CASRLDGENYGYTF.

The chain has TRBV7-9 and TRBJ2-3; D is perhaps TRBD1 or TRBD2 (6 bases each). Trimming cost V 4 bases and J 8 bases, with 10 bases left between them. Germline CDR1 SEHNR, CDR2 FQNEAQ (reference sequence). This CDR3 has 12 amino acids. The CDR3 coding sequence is TGTGCCAGCAGCTCCTGGGGGGCTACGCAGTATTTT. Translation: CASSSWGATQYF.

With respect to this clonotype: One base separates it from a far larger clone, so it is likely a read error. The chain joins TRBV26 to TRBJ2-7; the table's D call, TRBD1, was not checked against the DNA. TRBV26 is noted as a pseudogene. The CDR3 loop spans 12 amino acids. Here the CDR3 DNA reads TGTGCCAGCAGTACGGACAGCTACGAGCAGTACTTC. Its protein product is CASSTDSYEQYF.

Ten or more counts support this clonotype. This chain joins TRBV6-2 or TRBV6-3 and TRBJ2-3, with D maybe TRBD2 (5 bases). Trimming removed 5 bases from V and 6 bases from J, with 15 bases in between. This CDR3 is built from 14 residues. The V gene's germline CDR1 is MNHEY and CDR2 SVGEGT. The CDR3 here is CASSDYGSSDTQYF. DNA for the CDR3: TGTGCCAGCAGTGACTACGGATCGTCGGATACGCAGTATTTT.

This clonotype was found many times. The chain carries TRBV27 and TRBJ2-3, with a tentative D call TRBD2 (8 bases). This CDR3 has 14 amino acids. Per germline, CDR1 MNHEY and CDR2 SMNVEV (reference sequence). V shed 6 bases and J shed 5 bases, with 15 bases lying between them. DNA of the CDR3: TGTGCCAGCAGAGGACTAGCAGGGGGAGATACGCAGTATTTT. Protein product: CASRGLAGGDTQYF.